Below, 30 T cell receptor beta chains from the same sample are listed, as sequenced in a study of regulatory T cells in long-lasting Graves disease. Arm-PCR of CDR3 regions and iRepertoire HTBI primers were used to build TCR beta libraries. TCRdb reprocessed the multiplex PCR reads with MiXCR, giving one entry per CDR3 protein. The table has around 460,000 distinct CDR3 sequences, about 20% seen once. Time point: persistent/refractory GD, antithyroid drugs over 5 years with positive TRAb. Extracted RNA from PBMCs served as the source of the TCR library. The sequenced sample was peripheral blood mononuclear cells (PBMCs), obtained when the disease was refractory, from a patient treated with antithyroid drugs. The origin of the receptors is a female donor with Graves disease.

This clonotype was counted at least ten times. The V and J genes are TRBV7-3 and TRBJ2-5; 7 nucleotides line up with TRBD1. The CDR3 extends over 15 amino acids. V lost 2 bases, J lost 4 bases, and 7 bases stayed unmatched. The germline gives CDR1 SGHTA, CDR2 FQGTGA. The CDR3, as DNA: TGTGCCAGCAGCTTACGGGCAGGGGGACCAGAGACCCAGTACTTC. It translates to CASSLRAGGPETQYF.

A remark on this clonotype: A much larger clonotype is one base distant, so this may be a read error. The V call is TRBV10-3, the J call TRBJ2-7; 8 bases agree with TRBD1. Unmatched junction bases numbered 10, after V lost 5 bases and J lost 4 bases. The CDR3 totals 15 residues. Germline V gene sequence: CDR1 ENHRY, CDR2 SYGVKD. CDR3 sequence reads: CAISSAGQGGYEQYF. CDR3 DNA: TGTGCCATCAGTTCCGCCGGACAGGGAGGATACGAGCAGTACTTC.

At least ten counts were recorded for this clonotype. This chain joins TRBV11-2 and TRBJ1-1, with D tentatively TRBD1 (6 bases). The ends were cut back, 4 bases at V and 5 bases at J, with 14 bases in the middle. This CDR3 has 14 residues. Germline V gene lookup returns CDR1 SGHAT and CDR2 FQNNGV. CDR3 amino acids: CASSSNRDITEAFF. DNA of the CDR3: TGTGCCAGCAGCTCCAACCGGGACATAACTGAAGCTTTCTTT.

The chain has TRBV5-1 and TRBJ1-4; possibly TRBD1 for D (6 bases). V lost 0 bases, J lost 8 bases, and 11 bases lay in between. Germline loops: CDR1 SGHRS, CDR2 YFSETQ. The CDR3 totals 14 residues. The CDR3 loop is CASSLDRAQEKLFF. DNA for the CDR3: TGCGCCAGCAGCTTGGACAGGGCCCAAGAAAAACTGTTTTTT.

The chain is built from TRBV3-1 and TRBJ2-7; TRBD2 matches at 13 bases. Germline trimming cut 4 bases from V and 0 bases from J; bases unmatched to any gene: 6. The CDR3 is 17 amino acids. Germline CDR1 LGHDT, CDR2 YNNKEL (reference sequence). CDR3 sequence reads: CASSLGTSGMSSYEQYF. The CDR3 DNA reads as TGTGCCAGCAGCCTCGGGACTAGCGGGATGTCCTCCTACGAGCAGTACTTC.

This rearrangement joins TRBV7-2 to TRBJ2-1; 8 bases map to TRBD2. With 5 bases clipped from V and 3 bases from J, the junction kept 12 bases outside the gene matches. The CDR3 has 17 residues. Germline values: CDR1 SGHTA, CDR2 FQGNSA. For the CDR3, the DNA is TGTGCCAGCAGCCCCGTTACTAGCGGTCAGAGCTACAATGAGCAGTTCTTC. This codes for CASSPVTSGQSYNEQFF.

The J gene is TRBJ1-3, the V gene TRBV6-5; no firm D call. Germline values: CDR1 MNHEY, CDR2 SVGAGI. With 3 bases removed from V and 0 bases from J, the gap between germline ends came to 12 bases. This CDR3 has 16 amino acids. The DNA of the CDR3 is TGTGCCAGCAGTTATGTCGGCAGTCGCTCTGGAAACACCATATATTTT. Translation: CASSYVGSRSGNTIYF.

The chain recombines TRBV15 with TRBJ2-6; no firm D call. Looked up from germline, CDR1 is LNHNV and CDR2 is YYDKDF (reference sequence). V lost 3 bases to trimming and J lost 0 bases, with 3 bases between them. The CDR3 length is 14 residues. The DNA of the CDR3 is TGTGCCACCAGCAGCTTCTCTGGGGCCAACGTCCTGACTTTC. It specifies CATSSFSGANVLTF.

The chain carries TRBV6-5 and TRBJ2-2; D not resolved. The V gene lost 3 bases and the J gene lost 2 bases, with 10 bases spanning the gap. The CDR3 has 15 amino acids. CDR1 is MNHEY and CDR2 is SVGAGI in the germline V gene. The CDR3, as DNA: TGTGCCAGCAGTTATTCGACTGATAACACCGGGGAGCTGTTTTTT. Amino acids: CASSYSTDNTGELFF.

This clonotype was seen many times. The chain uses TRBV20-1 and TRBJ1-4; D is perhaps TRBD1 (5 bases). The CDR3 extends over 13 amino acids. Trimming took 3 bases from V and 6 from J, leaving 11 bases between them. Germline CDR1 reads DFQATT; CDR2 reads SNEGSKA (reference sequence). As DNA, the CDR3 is TGCAGTGCTAGTCGCAGGGTGGATGAAAAACTGTTTTTT. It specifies CSASRRVDEKLFF.

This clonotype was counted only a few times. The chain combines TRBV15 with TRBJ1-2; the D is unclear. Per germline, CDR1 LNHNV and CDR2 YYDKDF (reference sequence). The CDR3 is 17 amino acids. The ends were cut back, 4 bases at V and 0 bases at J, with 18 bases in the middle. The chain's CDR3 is CATSTGIRGKANYGYTF. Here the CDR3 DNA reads TGTGCCACCAGCACTGGGATCCGTGGAAAAGCTAACTATGGCTACACCTTC.

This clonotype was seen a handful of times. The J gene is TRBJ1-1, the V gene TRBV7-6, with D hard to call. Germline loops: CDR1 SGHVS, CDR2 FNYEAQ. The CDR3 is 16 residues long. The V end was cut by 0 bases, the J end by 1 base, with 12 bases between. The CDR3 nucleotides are TGTGCCAGCAGCTTAGCTTGGGGTCCCCAGAACACTGAAGCTTTCTTT. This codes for CASSLAWGPQNTEAFF.

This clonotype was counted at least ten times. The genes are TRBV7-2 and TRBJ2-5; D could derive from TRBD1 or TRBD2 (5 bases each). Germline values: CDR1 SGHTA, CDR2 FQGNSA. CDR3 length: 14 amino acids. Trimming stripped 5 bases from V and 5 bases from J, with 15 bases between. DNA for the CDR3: TGTGCCAGCAGCCTATCCCCGGGGCATGAGACCCAGTACTTC. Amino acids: CASSLSPGHETQYF.

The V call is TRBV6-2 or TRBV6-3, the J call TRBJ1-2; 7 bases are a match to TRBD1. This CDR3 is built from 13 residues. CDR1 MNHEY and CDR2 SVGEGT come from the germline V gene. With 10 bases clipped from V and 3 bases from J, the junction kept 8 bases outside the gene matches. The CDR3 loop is CAISGGQDYGYTF. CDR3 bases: TGTGCCATCTCAGGGGGGCAGGACTATGGCTACACCTTC.

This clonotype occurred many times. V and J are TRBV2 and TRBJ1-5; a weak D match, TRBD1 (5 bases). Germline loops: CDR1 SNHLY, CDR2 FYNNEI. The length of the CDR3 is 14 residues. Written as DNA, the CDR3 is TGTGCTAGTGGCGGGGGGTGGGCCAATCAGCCCCAGCATTTT. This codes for CASGGGWANQPQHF.

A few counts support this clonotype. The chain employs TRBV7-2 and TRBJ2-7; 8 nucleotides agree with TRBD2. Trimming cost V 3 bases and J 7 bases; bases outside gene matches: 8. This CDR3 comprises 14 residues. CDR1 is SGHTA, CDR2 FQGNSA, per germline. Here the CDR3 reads CASSLPGGPIEQYF. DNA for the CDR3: TGTGCCAGCAGCTTGCCGGGGGGGCCGATTGAGCAGTACTTC.

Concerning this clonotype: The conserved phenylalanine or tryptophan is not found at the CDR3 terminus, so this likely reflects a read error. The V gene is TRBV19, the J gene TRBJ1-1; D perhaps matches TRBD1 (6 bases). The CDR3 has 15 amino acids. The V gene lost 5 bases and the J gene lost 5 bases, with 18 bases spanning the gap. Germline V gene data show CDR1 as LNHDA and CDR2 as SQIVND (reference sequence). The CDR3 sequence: CASSLAGGGKTEAFY. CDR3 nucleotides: TGTGCCAGTAGTCTCGCGGGGGGCGGAAAAACTGAAGCTTTCTAT.

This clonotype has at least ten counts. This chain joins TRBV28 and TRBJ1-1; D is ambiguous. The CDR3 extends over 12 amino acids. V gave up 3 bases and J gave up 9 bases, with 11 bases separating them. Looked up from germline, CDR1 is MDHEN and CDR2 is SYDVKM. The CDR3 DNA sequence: TGTGCCAGCAGTTTTATTTCAGATCAAGCTTTCTTT. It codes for CASSFISDQAFF.

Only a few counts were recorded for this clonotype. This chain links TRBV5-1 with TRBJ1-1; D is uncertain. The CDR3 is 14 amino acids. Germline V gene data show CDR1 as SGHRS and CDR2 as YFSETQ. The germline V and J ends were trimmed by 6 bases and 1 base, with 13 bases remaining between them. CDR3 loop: CASKQTVQNTEAFF. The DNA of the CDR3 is TGCGCCAGCAAACAAACTGTTCAGAACACTGAAGCTTTCTTT. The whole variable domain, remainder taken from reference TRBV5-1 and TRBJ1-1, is KAGVTQTPRYLIKTRGQQVTLSCSPISGHRSVSWYQQTPGQGLQFLFEYFSETQRNKGNFPGRFSGRQFSNSRSEMNVSTLELGDSALYLCASKQTVQNTEAFFGQGTRLTVV.

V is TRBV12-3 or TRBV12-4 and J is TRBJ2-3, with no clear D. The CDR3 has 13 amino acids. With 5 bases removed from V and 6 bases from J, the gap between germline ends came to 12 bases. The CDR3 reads CASSRNGKDTQYF. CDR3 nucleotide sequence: TGTGCCAGCAGTCGAAATGGAAAGGATACGCAGTATTTT.

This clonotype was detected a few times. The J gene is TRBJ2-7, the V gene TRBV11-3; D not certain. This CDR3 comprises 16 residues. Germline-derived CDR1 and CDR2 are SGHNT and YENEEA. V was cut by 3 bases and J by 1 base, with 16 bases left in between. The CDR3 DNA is TGTGCCAGCAGCTTCGGGTCTCCTTTATTTTCCTACGAGCAGTACTTC. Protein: CASSFGSPLFSYEQYF.

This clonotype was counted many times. In DNA form, the CDR3 reads TGTGCCAGCAGCTTAGATGGGACGGTGCGGGAGGGCTACACCTTC. Protein: CASSLDGTVREGYTF. V gene TRBV7-2 combines with J gene TRBJ1-2, with a possible D match to TRBD1 (5 bases). Trimming cost V 1 base and J 8 bases, with 17 bases left between them. This CDR3 contains 15 residues. Germline loops: CDR1 SGHTA, CDR2 FQGNSA.

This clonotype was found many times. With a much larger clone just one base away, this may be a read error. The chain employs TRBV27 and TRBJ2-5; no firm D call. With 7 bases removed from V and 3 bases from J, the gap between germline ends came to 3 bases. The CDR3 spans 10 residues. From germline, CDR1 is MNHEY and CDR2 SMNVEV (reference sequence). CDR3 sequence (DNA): TGTGCCAGCAAGGAAGAGACCCAGTACTTC. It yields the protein CASKEETQYF.

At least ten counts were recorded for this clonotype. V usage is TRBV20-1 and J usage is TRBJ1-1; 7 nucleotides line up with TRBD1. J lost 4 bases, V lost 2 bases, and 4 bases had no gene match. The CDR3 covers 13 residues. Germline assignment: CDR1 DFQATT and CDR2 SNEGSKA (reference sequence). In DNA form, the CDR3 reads TGCAGTGCTAGAAGTCAGGGGGGCACTGAAGCTTTCTTT. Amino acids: CSARSQGGTEAFF.

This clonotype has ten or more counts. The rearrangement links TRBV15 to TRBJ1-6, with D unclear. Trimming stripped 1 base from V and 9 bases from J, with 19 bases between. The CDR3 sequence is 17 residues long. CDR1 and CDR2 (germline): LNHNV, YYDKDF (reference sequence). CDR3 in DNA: TGTGCCACCAGCAGAGGGCTGAAAGGGCCCAACGGTTCACCCCTCCACTTT. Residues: CATSRGLKGPNGSPLHF.

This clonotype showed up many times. Written as DNA, the CDR3 is TGTGCCAGCCGACTAGCGGCCCAAGAGACCCAGTACTTC. This encodes CASRLAAQETQYF. This chain links TRBV7-2 with TRBJ2-5; TRBD2 agrees at 9 bases. V dropped 8 bases and J dropped 1; count of bases not matched to a gene: 2. The CDR3 totals 13 residues. CDR1 and CDR2 (germline): SGHTA, FQGNSA.

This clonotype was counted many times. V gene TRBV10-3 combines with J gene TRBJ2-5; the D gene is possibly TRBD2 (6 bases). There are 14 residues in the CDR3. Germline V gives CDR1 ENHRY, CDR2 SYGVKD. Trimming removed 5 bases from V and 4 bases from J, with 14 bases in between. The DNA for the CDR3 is TGTGCCATCAGTCTAAAGACTAGTGGAGAGACCCAGTACTTC. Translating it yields CAISLKTSGETQYF.

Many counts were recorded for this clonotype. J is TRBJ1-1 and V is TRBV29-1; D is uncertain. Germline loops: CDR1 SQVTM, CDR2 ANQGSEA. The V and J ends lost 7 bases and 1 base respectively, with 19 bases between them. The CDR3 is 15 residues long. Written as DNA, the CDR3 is TGCAGCGCTAATTTGGGAGGGAGCGGGAACACTGAAGCTTTCTTT. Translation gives CSANLGGSGNTEAFF.

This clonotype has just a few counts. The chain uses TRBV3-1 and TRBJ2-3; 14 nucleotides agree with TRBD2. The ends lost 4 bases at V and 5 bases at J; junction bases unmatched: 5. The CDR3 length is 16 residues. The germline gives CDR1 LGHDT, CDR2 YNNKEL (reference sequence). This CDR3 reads CASSPGLAGDIDTQYF. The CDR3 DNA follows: TGTGCCAGCAGCCCGGGACTAGCGGGAGACATAGATACGCAGTATTTT.

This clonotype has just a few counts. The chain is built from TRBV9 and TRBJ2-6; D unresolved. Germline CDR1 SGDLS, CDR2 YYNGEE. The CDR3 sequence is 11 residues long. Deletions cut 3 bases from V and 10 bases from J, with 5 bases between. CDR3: CASSEQNVLTF. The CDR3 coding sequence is TGTGCCAGCAGCGAACAAAACGTCCTGACTTTC.